The present T cell receptor beta chain was sequenced within a study of blood T cell repertoires in COVID-19. This clone showed up just once. V lost 0 bases and J lost 10, with 16 bases in between. The CDR3 spans 15 residues. CDR1 and CDR2 (germline): LGHDT, YNNKEL (reference sequence). The data were produced by immunoSEQ multiplex PCR, yet TCRdb's version contains in-frame clones alone and is incomplete. The sample has fewer than 150,000 clones, roughly four fifths seen once. The sequence was collected from a woman in her forties or fifties with acute or convalescent COVID-19. The chain has TRBV3-1 (or the pseudogene TRBV3-2) and TRBJ2-1, with D possibly being TRBD2 (6 bases). The sequenced sample was peripheral blood. CDR3 sequence: CASSQDPGRRGEQFF. In DNA form, the CDR3 reads TGTGCCAGCAGCCAAGATCCGGGTAGGCGGGGAGAGCAGTTCTTC.